Included here is one T cell receptor beta chain sequence, with context. Its antigen is unidentified. The sample originates from a study of beta chain features in type 1 diabetes. Since all of the isolated RNA was reverse transcribed, expressed TCRB transcripts were what got sequenced. Data came from immunoSEQ multiplex PCR; TCRdb stores just in-frame clones and leaves some out. The table shows 200,000 to 250,000 clones, with 25% to 30% occurring only once. This CDR3 is 17 amino acids long. Trimming removed 0 bases from V and 3 bases from J; junction bases left unmatched: 9. Germline CDR1 is SGHRS and CDR2 is YFSETQ. Broader study findings: Shortening that was moderate but significant affected the TCRB CDR3s of Type 1 diabetes patients in all four CD4+ subsets. Insertions at VDJ junctions were less frequent in type 1 diabetes patients. These patients also deleted more nucleotides at the same junctions.

The TCR was taken from a man aged 25 to 40 in good health. The chain carries TRBV5-1 and TRBJ2-7; TRBD2 matches 10 bases. Sequencing was carried out using central memory CD4+ T cells from blood. The CDR3 sequence is CASSLAYRASGGYEQYF. The CDR3 region has the DNA TGCGCCAGCAGCTTGGCCTATCGGGCTAGCGGGGGCTACGAGCAGTACTTC.